Listed below are T cell receptor beta chains from one sample, sequenced in a study of T cells in Graves' hyperthyroidism and ophthalmopathy. In TCRdb, the multiplex PCR reads were re-called with MiXCR into one record per CDR3 protein. Seen here are hundreds of thousands of distinct CDR3 sequences, 40% to 55% observed once, and the top ten hold about 7.9%. Sequencing was performed on peripheral blood or thyroid tissue (not recorded which). These receptors were obtained from a woman aged 18-29 years with Graves' hyperthyroidism. CDR3s include the opening cysteine and the closing phenylalanine or tryptophan. D genes are given only for firm matches. Clone size is given for some rows only: seen once, a few or many times, or a class if the clone is expanded.

j_gene | d_gene | abundance | len | v_gene | CDR3nt | CDR3aa
TRBJ1-1 | . | . | 12 | TRBV5-4 | TGTGTCAGCAGCTTTTCGGGCACTGAAGCTTTCTTT | CVSSFSGTEAFF
TRBJ2-7 | . | few | 13 | TRBV7-9 | TGTGCCAGCAGGGACCCGGGACTTGGCGAGCAGTACTTC | CASRDPGLGEQYF
TRBJ2-6 | . | . | 17 | TRBV2 | TGTGACCACCCTGGTCGACCGACAAGCTCTGGGGCCAACGTCCTGACTTTC | CDHPGRPTSSGANVLTF
TRBJ2-7 | . | many | 14 | TRBV29-1 | TGCAGCGTTGGGGGAGGAGGGGCCTCCTACGAGCAGTACTTC | CSVGGGGASYEQYF
TRBJ1-2 | . | many | 11 | TRBV10-3 | TGTGCCATCCAACGTAACTATGGCTACACCTTC | CAIQRNYGYTF
TRBJ1-2 | . | few | 18 | TRBV9 | TGTGCCAGCAGCGTAGGGGGGACGACTCGTAGGGGTATCTATGGCTACACCTTC | CASSVGGTTRRGIYGYTF
TRBJ2-5 | TRBD2 | . | 16 | TRBV20-1 | TGCAGTGCCCTACCCCCTTTGACTAGCTTGGGGGAGACCCAGTACTTC | CSALPPLTSLGETQYF
TRBJ2-2 | . | few | 12 | TRBV29-1 | TGCAGCGTTGGTGTGAACACCGGGGAGCTGTTTTTT | CSVGVNTGELFF
TRBJ1-2 | . | few | 13 | TRBV19 | TGTGCCAGTAGGCACATCAATAACTATGGCTACACCTTC | CASRHINNYGYTF
TRBJ1-6 | . | . | 15 | TRBV11-2 | TGTGCCAGCAGCCGAGACGGGACCTATAATTCACCCCTCCACTTT | CASSRDGTYNSPLHF
TRBJ2-2 | . | . | 15 | TRBV10-2 | TGCGCCAGCAGTGAAAAGGCAGCTTACACCGGGGAGCTGTTTTTT | CASSEKAAYTGELFF
TRBJ2-6 | TRBD2 | many | 17 | TRBV10-2 | TGCGCCAGCAGTGAGACCCCCGGGAGGCCTGGGGCCAACGTCCTGACTTTC | CASSETPGRPGANVLTF
TRBJ1-1 | . | few | 13 | TRBV12-3/TRBV12-4 | TGTGCCAGCAGTTTATCGAAGGGCACTGAAGCTTTCTTT | CASSLSKGTEAFF
TRBJ1-1 | . | . | 13 | TRBV29-1 | TGCAGCTTGGGCGCGCAGAAGAACACTGAAGCTTTCTTT | CSLGAQKNTEAFF
TRBJ2-7 | TRBD2 | . | 17 | TRBV7-2 | TGTGCCAGCAGCTTAGTGGGGTATTTAGCGGGAGGCTACGAGCAGTACTTC | CASSLVGYLAGGYEQYF
TRBJ1-1 | . | many | 12 | TRBV10-3 | TGTGCCAGCGGGGTTACGAACACTGAAGCTTTCTTT | CASGVTNTEAFF
TRBJ1-2 | . | . | 14 | TRBV12-3/TRBV12-4 | TGTGCCAGCAGTTTAGCAGTCCAATGGGGGGGCTACACCTTC | CASSLAVQWGGYTF
TRBJ1-6 | TRBD1 | . | 16 | TRBV7-9 | TGTGCCAGCAGCACCGGGACAGGGGGCTGGAATTCACCCCTCCACTTT | CASSTGTGGWNSPLHF
TRBJ1-2 | . | many | 15 | TRBV7-3 | TGTGCCAGCAGCTTAAATCCGGGAGGGGGGAGTGGCTACACCTTC | CASSLNPGGGSGYTF
TRBJ1-2 | . | many | 11 | TRBV29-1 | TGCAGCGTTGAAGGCAGAGATGGCTACACCTTC | CSVEGRDGYTF
TRBJ2-1 | TRBD1 | . | 15 | TRBV25-1 | TGTGCCAGCAGTGCTCCGGGACAGGGTATTAATGAGCAGTTCTTC | CASSAPGQGINEQFF
TRBJ1-2 | . | . | 13 | TRBV2 | TGTGCCAGCAGCTTAATCGAGCTCGAGGGCTACACCTTC | CASSLIELEGYTF
TRBJ1-2 | . | many | 17 | TRBV10-3 | TGTGCCATCAGTGAGTCTTATTCGACGGGACCGGAAAATGGCTACACCTTC | CAISESYSTGPENGYTF
TRBJ1-3 | TRBD1 | . | 12 | TRBV2 | TGTGCCAGCAACCCCCAGGGGGCCGGCATATATTTT | CASNPQGAGIYF
TRBJ1-1 | . | many | 14 | TRBV7-3 | TGTGCCAGCAGCTTCGGCGGTATGAACACTGAAGCTTTCTTT | CASSFGGMNTEAFF
TRBJ2-2 | TRBD2 | . | 17 | TRBV7-2 | TGTGCCAGCAGCCAAGAACTAGCGGGCACGAACACCGGGGAGCTGTTTTTT | CASSQELAGTNTGELFF
TRBJ1-5 | . | few | 15 | TRBV20-1 | TGCAGTGCTAGATTAGCTGGACAGCCCAATCAGCCCCAGCATTTT | CSARLAGQPNQPQHF
TRBJ1-5 | TRBD1 | few | 14 | TRBV5-1 | TGCGCCAGCAGCCCGGAGGGGACAGATCAGCCCCAGCATTTT | CASSPEGTDQPQHF
TRBJ1-2 | . | once | 12 | TRBV7-9 | TGTGCCAGCAGTAGCCGCTCTTATGGCTACACCTTC | CASSSRSYGYTF
TRBJ1-1 | . | . | 14 | TRBV19 | TGTGCCAGTAGTATAGTCGGGGGGATCGGTGAAGCTTTCTTT | CASSIVGGIGEAFF
TRBJ1-1 | . | . | 15 | TRBV25-1 | TGTGCCAGCAGTGAAGGTCCTGCGGAGAACACTGAAGCTTTCTTT | CASSEGPAENTEAFF
TRBJ1-4 | . | . | 15 | TRBV2 | TGTGCCAGCAGTGGAGGCATTGGAGGAACTGAAAAACTGTTTTTT | CASSGGIGGTEKLFF
TRBJ2-5 | TRBD1 | many | 14 | TRBV7-2 | TGTGCCAGCAGCTCGAGGCCCAGGGGGGAGACCCAGTACTTC | CASSSRPRGETQYF
TRBJ1-5 | TRBD1 | . | 13 | TRBV29-1 | TGCAGCGTCGGGACAGCGGACGGTCAGCCCCAGCATTTT | CSVGTADGQPQHF
TRBJ1-3 | . | . | 16 | TRBV19 | TGTGCCAGTAGTATTGGCGGGACTTACGGGGGAAACACCATATATTTT | CASSIGGTYGGNTIYF
TRBJ1-1 | . | once | 12 | TRBV29-1 | TGCAGCTTGTTCGGGTTGAACACTGAAGCTTTCTTT | CSLFGLNTEAFF
TRBJ1-2 | . | many | 13 | TRBV5-1 | TGCGCCAGCAGCTTGACAGGACAGCCCGGCTACACCTTC | CASSLTGQPGYTF
TRBJ1-5 | . | few | 14 | TRBV20-1 | TGCAGTGCTAGAGATCGGTCAGGGCAGCAGCCCCAGCATTTT | CSARDRSGQQPQHF
TRBJ1-1 | TRBD1 | few | 16 | TRBV12-3/TRBV12-4 | TGTGCCAGCAGTGTCCAGGGGGTTATCATGAACACTGAAGCTTTCTTT | CASSVQGVIMNTEAFF
TRBJ1-2 | . | many | 14 | TRBV25-1 | TGTGCCAGCAGTGAATCTGTAGGGGGATATGGCTACACCTTC | CASSESVGGYGYTF
TRBJ1-5 | TRBD1 | . | 14 | TRBV24-1 | TGTGCCAGCTCACCAGGGGACAGAAATCAGCCCCAGCATTTT | CASSPGDRNQPQHF
TRBJ1-5 | . | . | 15 | TRBV2 | TGTGCCAGCAGAGAAGGCGGGGGAGAATGGCAGCCCCAGCATTTT | CASREGGGEWQPQHF
TRBJ1-6 | . | . | 16 | TRBV7-2 | TGTGCCAGCAGCTGGGTTTCCAGCTCCTATAATTCACCCCTCCACTTT | CASSWVSSSYNSPLHF
TRBJ2-5 | TRBD2 | . | 17 | TRBV10-3 | TGTGCCAGCAGTTACTCCATGCCGGGACTAGCACGAGAGACCCAGTACTTC | CASSYSMPGLARETQYF
TRBJ2-7 | TRBD1 | . | 15 | TRBV2 | TGTGCCAGCAGGGAAGCCGGGACAGACTCCTACGAGCAGTACTTC | CASREAGTDSYEQYF
TRBJ1-5 | . | few | 14 | TRBV7-2 | TGTGCCAGCAGCTTAGCGGCAGGGATTCGCCCCCAGCATTTT | CASSLAAGIRPQHF
TRBJ2-7 | TRBD1 | many | 12 | TRBV29-1 | TGCAGCGGAGGACAGGGAATTTACGAGCAGTACTTC | CSGGQGIYEQYF
TRBJ2-3 | . | . | 13 | TRBV29-1 | TGCAGCGTTGAAGAATCGCGCACAGATACGCAGTATTTT | CSVEESRTDTQYF
TRBJ1-5 | TRBD1 | . | 16 | TRBV20-1 | TGCAGTGCTGGGGATTCAGACAGGGATAGCAATCAGCCCCAGCATTTT | CSAGDSDRDSNQPQHF
TRBJ1-1 | . | . | 13 | TRBV10-3 | TGTGCCAGCAGGTCCTCCAAGGGAACTGAAGCTTTCTTT | CASRSSKGTEAFF
TRBJ1-5 | . | many | 13 | TRBV19 | TGTGCCAGTAGTGGTAGTGTCAATCAGCCCCAGCATTTT | CASSGSVNQPQHF
TRBJ1-6 | . | . | 11 | TRBV20-1 | TGCAGTGCTAGCGGAGATTCACCCCTCCACTTT | CSASGDSPLHF
TRBJ1-2 | . | . | 15 | TRBV7-2 | TGTGCCAGCAGCGAAGTCCTCGAGGGGCATCAAGGCTACACCTTC | CASSEVLEGHQGYTF
TRBJ2-5 | . | . | 15 | TRBV7-2 | TGTGCCAGCAGCTTTGGCGGGTTCTTAAGATACACCCAGTACTTC | CASSFGGFLRYTQYF
TRBJ2-2 | . | . | 16 | TRBV10-2 | TGCGCCAGCAGCCAAGTTTTACAGGACCCGAACCGGCAGCTGTTTTTT | CASSQVLQDPNRQLFF
TRBJ1-3 | TRBD1 | . | 21 | TRBV2 | TGTGCCCGCACCGGGACAGCGGATGAAGTGGGGGGATCAAGCTCTGGAAACACCATATATTTT | CARTGTADEVGGSSSGNTIYF
TRBJ1-2 | TRBD1 | . | 13 | TRBV25-1 | TGTGCCAGCAGTGAATTGGGACAGTACGGCTACACCTTC | CASSELGQYGYTF
TRBJ1-2 | . | . | 13 | TRBV20-1 | TGCAGTGCTAGAGATAGGGCCCTTTATGGCTACACCTTC | CSARDRALYGYTF
TRBJ1-3 | . | . | 11 | TRBV6-2/TRBV6-3 | TGTGCCTGGACAGCGGGAAACACCATATATTTT | CAWTAGNTIYF
TRBJ2-7 | . | . | 15 | TRBV7-2 | TGTGCCAGCAGCCCAAGTCAGGGATCCTCCTACGAGCAGTACTTC | CASSPSQGSSYEQYF